The entry below describes one T cell receptor (beta chain). The data are from a study of blood T cell repertoires in COVID-19. Sequenced by immunoSEQ multiplex PCR; TCRdb stores in-frame clones only, minus some. The sample includes approximately 190,000 clones, 82% seen only once; the top ten take about 8%. This receptor was taken from a woman aged 60-70 years with COVID-19, enrolled during active disease. Material: peripheral blood.

This CDR3 reads CASSSEQGARNQPQHF. Here the CDR3 DNA reads TGTGCCAGCAGCTCGGAGCAGGGGGCAAGGAATCAGCCCCAGCATTTT. The V gene is TRBV7-9, the J gene TRBJ1-5, with 8 bases lining up with TRBD1. This CDR3 has 16 amino acids. The V gene's germline CDR1 is SEHNR and CDR2 FQNEAQ (reference sequence). Trimming at V came to 4 bases and at J to 4 bases, leaving 9 bases not matched to a gene.